Sequencing of this T cell receptor beta chain was carried out in a study of blood T cell repertoires in COVID-19. Study-level background: The cDNA or gDNA used as material had been derived from T cells, B-cell-depleted T cells, or PBMCs.

In the original analysis: The authors estimated nucleated cell counts from reference gene primer amplification. The data were produced by immunoSEQ multiplex PCR, yet TCRdb's version contains in-frame clones alone and is incomplete. V and J calls and clone size come straight from that table; D and trimming were deduced from the DNA. This table holds roughly 200,000 clones, roughly 77% found once. The CDR3 runs 15 residues. Per germline, CDR1 GTSNPN and CDR2 SVGIG (reference sequence). V trimming: 3 bases; J trimming: 9 bases; junction bases outside the gene matches: 9. Followed longitudinally, the Seattle patients had been enrolled during active infection.

Sequenced sample: peripheral blood. The clonotype was recovered from a woman in her thirties or forties with COVID-19, enrolled during active disease. This chain joins TRBV30 and TRBJ2-3; 13 bases are shared with TRBD2. The CDR3 here is CAWSPRTSGSATQYF. The CDR3 nucleotides are TGTGCCTGGAGCCCCCGGACTAGCGGGAGTGCGACGCAGTATTTT.